The 8 T cell receptor beta chains in this list originate from one sample, sequenced in a study of shared T cell receptors in the human thymus (dated by TCRdb to about 2021). The method was the immunoSEQ multiplex PCR assay. TCRdb limited this immuneACCESS table to in-frame rearrangements with V and J called. A share of clones is missing; checked studies link under half to unresolved V genes, and the rest is unexplained. The sample records 540,000 or so clones, around three quarters of which are singletons. The biggest ten clones account for about 0.014% of the sample. The data were also submitted as part of a second study, on human thymus T cells.

Sequencing used thymocytes. Every receptor here comes from a boy younger than two with a congenital heart defect. Donor details come from another sample of the same person, matched by shared clones.

J is TRBJ2-1 and V is TRBV4-3; TRBD2 matches at 9 bases. The CDR3 length is 19 residues. Trimming at V came to 1 base and at J to 0 bases, leaving 10 bases not matched to a gene. Germline V gene data show CDR1 as LGHNA and CDR2 as YSLEER. In nucleotides, the CDR3 is TGCGCCAGCAGCCAAGTGATTAGCGGGAGTACCCCCTCCTACAATGAGCAGTTCTTC. This sequence encodes CASSQVISGSTPSYNEQFF.

The chain employs TRBV7-8 and TRBJ2-7, with D perhaps matching TRBD1 (5 bases). CDR3 length: 14 residues. Germline assignment: CDR1 SGHVS and CDR2 FQNEAQ. V gave up 8 bases and J gave up 2 bases, with 16 bases separating them. Here the CDR3 DNA reads TGTGCCAGCGGCCCCCAGGGTGATACCTACGAGCAGTACTTC. Translating it yields CASGPQGDTYEQYF. The full variable domain, its missing parts supplied by reference TRBV7-8 and TRBJ2-7, is GAGVSQSPRYKVAKRGQDVALRCDPISGHVSLFWYQQALGQGPEFLTYFQNEAQLDKSGLPSDRFFAERPEGSVSTLKIQRTQQEDSAVYLCASGPQGDTYEQYFGPGTRLTVT.

The chain combines TRBV5-6 with TRBJ1-1; 8 bases are a match to TRBD1. CDR3 size: 17 residues. Per germline, CDR1 SGHDT and CDR2 YYEEEE. J gave up 0 bases and V 4 bases, and 11 bases lay outside the gene matches. CDR3 region: CASSLRRDRRMNTEAFF. DNA of the CDR3: TGTGCCAGCAGCCTGCGCCGGGACAGGCGTATGAACACTGAAGCTTTCTTT.

The V call is TRBV7-2, the J call TRBJ2-7, with TRBD2 matching over 8 bases. V trimming: 7 bases; J trimming: 6 bases; junction bases outside the gene matches: 14. The length of the CDR3 is 15 residues. CDR1 SGHTA and CDR2 FQGNSA come from the germline V gene. The CDR3, as DNA: TGTGCCAGCACCCGATCCGCGGGAGGAGGGCGCGAGCAGTACTTC. Protein product: CASTRSAGGGREQYF.

This chain joins TRBV15 and TRBJ2-3; TRBD2 might be the D (6 bases). Trimming removed 2 bases from V and 0 bases from J, with 21 bases in between. This CDR3 has 19 residues. Germline V lookup: CDR1 LNHNV, CDR2 YYDKDF (reference sequence). CDR3 coding DNA: TGTGCCACCAGCAGACAACATAGCGGAGCGAATTTTAGCACAGATACGCAGTATTTT. Amino acid sequence: CATSRQHSGANFSTDTQYF.

This sequence joins TRBV2 and TRBJ2-4; 10 bases align to TRBD2. J gave up 0 bases and V 6 bases, and 5 bases lay outside the gene matches. The length of the CDR3 is 16 residues. From germline, CDR1 is SNHLY and CDR2 FYNNEI. DNA for the CDR3: TGTGCCAGCAGAGGACTAGCGGACCTAGCCAAAAACATTCAGTACTTC. This codes for CASRGLADLAKNIQYF.

The gene calls are TRBV27 and TRBJ1-2; TRBD1 is a possible D gene (5 bases). The CDR3 length is 18 residues. The ends were cut back, 5 bases at V and 5 bases at J, with 27 bases in the middle. The germline gives CDR1 MNHEY, CDR2 SMNVEV (reference sequence). The CDR3 DNA follows: TGTGCCAGCAGTCCCCACAAGTCCCCGGGACTAGATCGGTATGGCTACACCTTC. Amino acid sequence: CASSPHKSPGLDRYGYTF.

This rearrangement joins TRBV10-2 to TRBJ2-7, with D possibly being TRBD2 (6 bases). Trimming pared 4 bases from V and 1 base from J, leaving 20 bases between. The germline V gene encodes CDR1 WSHSY and CDR2 SAAADI. This CDR3 has 17 amino acids. For the CDR3, the DNA is TGCGCCAGCAGTGGCCCTGGCGGGGTCAATAAATCCTACGAGCAGTACTTC. This sequence encodes CASSGPGGVNKSYEQYF.